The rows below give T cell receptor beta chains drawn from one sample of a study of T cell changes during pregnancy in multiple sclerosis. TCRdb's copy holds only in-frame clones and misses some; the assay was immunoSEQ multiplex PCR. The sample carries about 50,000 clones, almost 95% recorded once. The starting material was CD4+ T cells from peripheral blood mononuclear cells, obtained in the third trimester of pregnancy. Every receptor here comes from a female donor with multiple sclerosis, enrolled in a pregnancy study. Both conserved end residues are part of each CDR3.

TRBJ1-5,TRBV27,CASSPTGGNQPQHF
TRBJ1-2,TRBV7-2,CASSGRQGAEGYTF
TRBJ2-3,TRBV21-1,CASSKGRTESTDTQYF
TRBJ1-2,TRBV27,CASSFLRGASGYGYTF
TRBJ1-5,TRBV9,CASSDGKDSNQPQHF
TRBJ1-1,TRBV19,CASSIDLAGLENTEAFF
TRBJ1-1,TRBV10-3,CAISEIGTGKAFF
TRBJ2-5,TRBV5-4,CASSGTSGGLQETQYF
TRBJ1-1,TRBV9,CASSVEPTGGLGARATEAFF
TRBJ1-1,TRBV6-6,CASRSGQRAFF
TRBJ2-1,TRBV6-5,CASSKTGGVYEQFF
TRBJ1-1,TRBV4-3,CASSRGLPNTEAFF
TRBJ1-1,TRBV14,CASSQVYGNTEAFF
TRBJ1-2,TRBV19,CASSRRREFNYGYTF
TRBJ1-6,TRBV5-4,CASSLSNSPLHF
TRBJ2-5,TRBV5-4,CASSKPGGRQETQYF
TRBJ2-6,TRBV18,CASFDRGDQPSSGANVLTF
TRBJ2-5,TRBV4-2,CASSQESQGSGETQYF
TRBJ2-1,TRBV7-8,CASSYLPRGRQHNEQFF
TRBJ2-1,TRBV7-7,CASSSTSGGEYEQFF
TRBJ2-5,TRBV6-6,CASSYSAGKPQETQYF
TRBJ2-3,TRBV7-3,CASSLRSTQAGGPTDTQYF
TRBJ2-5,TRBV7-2,CASSREAGAPSRATQYF
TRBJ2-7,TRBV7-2,CASRVTTPGQVYEQYF
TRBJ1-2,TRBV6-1,CASSRDRSLYGYTF
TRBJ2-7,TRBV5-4,CASSPPGQGAVEQYF
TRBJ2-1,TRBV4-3,CASSQLGGGNEQFF
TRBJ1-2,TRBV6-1,CASSGQGAGYGYTF
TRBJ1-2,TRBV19,CASRAGTGLSRGYTF
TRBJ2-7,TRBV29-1,CSVGGFGKRWAGGHYEQYF
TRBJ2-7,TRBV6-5,CASRDNTRGTYEQYF
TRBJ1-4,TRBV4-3,CASSQAGGDRPEKLFF
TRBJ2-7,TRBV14,CASSPRPGTGIRVYEQYF
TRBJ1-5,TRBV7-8,CASSLGQGAGQPQHF
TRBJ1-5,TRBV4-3,CASSQGDRRQPQHF
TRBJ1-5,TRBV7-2,CASTRRTGDNQPQHF
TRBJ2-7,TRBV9,CASSGEAGYEQYF
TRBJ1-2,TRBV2,CASSDQGWSGYTF
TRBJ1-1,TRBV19,CASSPLQGTYTEAFF
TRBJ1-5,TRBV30,CAWTSGTGNQPQHF
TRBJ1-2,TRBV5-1,CASSPGKPGGYTF
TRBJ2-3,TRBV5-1,CASSLYGGAKDTQYF
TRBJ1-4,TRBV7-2,CASSLMPGVEKLFF
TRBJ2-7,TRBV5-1,CASSPGLAGDASYEQYF
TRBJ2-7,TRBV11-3,CASSLGRQGNEQYF
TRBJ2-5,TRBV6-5,CASSYSKRGWETQYF
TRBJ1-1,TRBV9,CASSVEVRQSEAFF
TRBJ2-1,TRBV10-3,CAIRNPGLAGGYNEQFF
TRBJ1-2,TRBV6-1,CASILRQAGYGYTF
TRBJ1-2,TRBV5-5,CASSLAVVITGKSGYTF
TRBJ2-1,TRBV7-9,CASSLGGLWTSGDNEQFF
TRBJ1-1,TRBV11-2,CASSQFGGTEAFF
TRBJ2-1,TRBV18,CASGTSGGSSYNEQFF
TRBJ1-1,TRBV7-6,CASSFLSSREGTEAFF
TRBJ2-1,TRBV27,CASSSGRGLGTNGEQFF
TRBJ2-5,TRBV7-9,CAGETGLETQYF
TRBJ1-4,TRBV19,CARELGANEKLFF